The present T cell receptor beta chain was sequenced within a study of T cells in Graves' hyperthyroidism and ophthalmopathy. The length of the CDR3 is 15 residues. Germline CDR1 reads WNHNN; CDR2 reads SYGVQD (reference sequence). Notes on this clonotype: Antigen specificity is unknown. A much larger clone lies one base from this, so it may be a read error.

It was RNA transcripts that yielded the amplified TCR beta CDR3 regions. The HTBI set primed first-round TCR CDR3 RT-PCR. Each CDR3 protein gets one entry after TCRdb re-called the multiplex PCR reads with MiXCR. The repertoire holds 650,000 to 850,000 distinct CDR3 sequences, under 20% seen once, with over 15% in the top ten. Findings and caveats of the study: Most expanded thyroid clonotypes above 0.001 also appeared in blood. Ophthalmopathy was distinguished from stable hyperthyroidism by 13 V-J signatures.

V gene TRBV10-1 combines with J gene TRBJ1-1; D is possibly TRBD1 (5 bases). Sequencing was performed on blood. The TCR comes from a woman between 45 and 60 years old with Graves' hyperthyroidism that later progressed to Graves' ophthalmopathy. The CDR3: CASSAMAGPYTGAFF. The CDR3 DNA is TGCGCCAGCAGTGCGATGGCAGGGCCGTACACTGGAGCTTTCTTT.